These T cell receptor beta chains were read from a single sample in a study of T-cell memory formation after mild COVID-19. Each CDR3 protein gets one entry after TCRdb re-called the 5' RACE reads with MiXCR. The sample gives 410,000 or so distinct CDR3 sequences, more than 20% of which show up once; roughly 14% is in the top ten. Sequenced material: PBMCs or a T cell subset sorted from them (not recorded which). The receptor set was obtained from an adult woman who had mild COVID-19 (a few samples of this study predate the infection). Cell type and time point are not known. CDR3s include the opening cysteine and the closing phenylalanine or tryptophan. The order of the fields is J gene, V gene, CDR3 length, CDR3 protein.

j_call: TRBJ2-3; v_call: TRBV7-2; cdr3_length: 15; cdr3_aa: CASSLRPQTTDTQYF
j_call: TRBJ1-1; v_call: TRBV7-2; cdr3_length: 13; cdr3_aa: CASSGRQMTEAFF
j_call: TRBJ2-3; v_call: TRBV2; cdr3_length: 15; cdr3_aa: CASSLRLANTDTQYF
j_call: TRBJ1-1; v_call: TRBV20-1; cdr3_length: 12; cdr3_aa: CSASIQNTEAFF
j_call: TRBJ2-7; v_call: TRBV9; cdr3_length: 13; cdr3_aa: CASSAGTAYEQYF
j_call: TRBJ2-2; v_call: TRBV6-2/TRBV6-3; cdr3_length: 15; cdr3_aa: CASSLSGRATGELFF
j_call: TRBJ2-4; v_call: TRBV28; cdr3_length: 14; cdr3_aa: CASSFGLLGNIQYF
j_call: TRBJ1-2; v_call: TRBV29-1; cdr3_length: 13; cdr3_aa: CSVEEAGGYGYTF
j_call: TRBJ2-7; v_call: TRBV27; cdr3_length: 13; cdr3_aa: CASSLWRTDEQYF
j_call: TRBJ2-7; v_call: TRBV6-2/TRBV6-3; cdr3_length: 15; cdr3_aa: CASSTPAGARYEQYF
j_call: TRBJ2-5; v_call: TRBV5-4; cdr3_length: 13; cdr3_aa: CASSLGRGQTQYF
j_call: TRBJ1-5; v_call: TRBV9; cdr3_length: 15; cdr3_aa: CASSPTGQGNQPQHF
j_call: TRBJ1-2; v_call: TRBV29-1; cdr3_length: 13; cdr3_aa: CSVEEGDNYGYTF
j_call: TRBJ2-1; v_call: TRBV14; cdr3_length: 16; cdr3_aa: CASSLLGTSGRNEQFF
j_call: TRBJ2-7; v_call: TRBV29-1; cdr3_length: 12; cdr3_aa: CSTRDRDYEQYF
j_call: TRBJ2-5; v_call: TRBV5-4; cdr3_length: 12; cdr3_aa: CASSSWGGTQYF
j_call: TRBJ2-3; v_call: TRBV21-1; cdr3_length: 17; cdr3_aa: CASSKALFAGGTDTQYF
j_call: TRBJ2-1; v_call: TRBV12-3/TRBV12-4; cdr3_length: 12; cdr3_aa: CASREDTGEQFF
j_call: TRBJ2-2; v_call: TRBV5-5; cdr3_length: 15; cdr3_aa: CASSVRGRGTGELFF
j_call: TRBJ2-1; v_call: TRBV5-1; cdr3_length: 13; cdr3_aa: CASTPSGSNEQFF
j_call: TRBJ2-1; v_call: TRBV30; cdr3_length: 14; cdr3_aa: CAWSSSLNRNEQFF
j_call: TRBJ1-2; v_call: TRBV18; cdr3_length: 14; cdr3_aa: CASSPATGNYGYTF
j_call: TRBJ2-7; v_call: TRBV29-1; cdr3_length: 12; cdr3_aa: CSVPGPADEQYF
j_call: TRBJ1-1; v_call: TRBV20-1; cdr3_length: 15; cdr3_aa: CSAKRPLGPGTEAFF
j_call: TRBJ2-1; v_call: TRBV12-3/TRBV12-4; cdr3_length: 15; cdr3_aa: CASSQTGGSYNEQFF
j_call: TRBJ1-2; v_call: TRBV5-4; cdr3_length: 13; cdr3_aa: CASSLGQEHGYTF
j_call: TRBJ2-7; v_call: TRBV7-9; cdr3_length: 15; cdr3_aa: CASSPRDRGTYEQYF
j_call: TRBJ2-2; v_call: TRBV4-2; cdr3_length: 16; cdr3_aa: CASSRRAGEPGGELFF
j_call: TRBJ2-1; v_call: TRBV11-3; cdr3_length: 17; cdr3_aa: CASSPVGRDGIYNEQFF
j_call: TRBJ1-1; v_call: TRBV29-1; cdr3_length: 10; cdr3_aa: CSVARTGGVF
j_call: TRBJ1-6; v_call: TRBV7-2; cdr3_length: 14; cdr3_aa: CASSAQVRNSPLHF
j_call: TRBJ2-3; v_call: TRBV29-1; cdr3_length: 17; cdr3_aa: CSVEVIPTSGGADTQYF
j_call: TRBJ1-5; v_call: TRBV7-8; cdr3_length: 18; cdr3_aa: CASSLERDSLLGNQPQHF
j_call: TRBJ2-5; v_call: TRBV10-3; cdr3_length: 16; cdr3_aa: CAISDTPRTGQETQYF
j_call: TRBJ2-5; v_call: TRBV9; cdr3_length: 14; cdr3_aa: CASSPEGGQETQYF
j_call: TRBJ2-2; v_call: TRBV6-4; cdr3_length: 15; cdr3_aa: CASSDSHWGTGELFF
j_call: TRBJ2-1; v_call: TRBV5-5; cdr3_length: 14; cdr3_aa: CASSAGQRYNEQFF
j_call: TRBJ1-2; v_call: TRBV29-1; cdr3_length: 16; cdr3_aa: CSVEGNRDRGPRGYTF
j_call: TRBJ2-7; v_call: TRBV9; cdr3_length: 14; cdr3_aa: CASSPSRGSYEQYF